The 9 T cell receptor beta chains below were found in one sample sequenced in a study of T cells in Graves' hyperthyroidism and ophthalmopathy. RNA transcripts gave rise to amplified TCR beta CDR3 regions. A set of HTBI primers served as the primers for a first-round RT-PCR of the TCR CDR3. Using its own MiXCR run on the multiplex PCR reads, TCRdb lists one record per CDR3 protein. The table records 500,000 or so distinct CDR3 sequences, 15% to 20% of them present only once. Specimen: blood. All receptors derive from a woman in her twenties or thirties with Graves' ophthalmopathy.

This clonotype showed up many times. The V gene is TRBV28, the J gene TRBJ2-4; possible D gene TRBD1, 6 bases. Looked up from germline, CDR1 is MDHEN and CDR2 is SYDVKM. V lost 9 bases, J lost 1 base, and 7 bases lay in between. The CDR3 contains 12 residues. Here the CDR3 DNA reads TGTGCCAGTGGACAGGCCAAAAACATTCAGTACTTC. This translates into CASGQAKNIQYF.

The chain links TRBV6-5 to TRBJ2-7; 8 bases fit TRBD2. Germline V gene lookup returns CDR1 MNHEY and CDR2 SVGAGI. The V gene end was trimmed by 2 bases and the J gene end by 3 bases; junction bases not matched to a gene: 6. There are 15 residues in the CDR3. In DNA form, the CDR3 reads TGTGCCAGCAGTTACGAGCGGGGGAGGAACTACGAGCAGTACTTC. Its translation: CASSYERGRNYEQYF.

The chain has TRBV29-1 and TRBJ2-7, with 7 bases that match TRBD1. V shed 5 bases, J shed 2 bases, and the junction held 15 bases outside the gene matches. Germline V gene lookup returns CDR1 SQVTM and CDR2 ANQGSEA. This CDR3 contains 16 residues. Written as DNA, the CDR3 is TGCAGCGTTCAAATTTTGGGACAGAGTTATGCCTACGAGCAGTACTTC. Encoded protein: CSVQILGQSYAYEQYF.

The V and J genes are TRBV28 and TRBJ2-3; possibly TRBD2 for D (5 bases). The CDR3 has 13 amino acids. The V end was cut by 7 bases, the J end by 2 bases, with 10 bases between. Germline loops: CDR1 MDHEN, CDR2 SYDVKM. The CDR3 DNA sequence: TGTGCCAGCATACGGGGTACCACAGATACGCAGTATTTT. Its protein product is CASIRGTTDTQYF.

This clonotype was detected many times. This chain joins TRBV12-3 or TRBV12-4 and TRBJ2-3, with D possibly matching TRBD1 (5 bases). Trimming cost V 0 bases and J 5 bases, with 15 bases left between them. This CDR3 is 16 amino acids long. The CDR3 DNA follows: TGTGCCAGCAGTTTAGCGGCTTGGCAGGGTAGAGATACGCAGTATTTT. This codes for CASSLAAWQGRDTQYF.

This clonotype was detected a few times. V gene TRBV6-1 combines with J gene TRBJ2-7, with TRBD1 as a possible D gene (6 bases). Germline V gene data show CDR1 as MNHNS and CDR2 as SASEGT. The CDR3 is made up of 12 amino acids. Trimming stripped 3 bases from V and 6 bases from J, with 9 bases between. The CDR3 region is CASSEGATEQYF. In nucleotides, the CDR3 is TGTGCCAGCAGTGAGGGGGCGACCGAGCAGTACTTC.

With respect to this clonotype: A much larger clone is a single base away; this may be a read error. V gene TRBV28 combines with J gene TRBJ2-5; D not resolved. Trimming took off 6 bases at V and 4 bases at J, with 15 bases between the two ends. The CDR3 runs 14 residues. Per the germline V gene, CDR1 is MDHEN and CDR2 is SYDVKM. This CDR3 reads CASSFGAATETQYF. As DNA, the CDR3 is TGTGCCAGCAGCTTCGGCGCAGCAACAGAGACCCAGTACTTC.

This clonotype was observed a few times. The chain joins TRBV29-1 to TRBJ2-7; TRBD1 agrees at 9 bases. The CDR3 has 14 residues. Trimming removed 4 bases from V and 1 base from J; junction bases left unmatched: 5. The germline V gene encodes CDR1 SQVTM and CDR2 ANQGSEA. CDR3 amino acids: CSVGGTGSSYEQYF. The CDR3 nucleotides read TGCAGCGTTGGAGGGACAGGGTCATCCTACGAGCAGTACTTC.

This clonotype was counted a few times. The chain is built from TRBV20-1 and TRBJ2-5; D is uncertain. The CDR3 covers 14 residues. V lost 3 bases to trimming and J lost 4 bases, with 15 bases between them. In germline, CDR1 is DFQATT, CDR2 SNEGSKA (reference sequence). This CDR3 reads CSARPRLIRETQYF. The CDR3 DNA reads TGCAGTGCTAGGCCCCGGCTGATCCGAGAGACCCAGTACTTC.